Below are 17 T cell receptor beta chains sequenced from a single sample in a study of blood T cell repertoires in COVID-19. The table came from immunoSEQ multiplex PCR; TCRdb's copy has only in-frame clones and leaves some out. This table has 79,000 or so clones, about 88% appearing once. The sample taken for sequencing was peripheral blood. These receptor sequences come from a man between 60 and 70 years old with COVID-19, enrolled during active disease.

The chain links TRBV5-4 to TRBJ2-7; D possibly corresponds to TRBD2 (6 bases). V was cut by 0 bases and J by 7 bases, with 17 bases left in between. From germline, CDR1 is SGHNT and CDR2 YYREEE (reference sequence). The CDR3 consists of 15 residues. The CDR3, as DNA: TGTGCCAGCAGCTTGGACGTGGGGGGACCATGGGAGCAGTACTTC. It is translated as CASSLDVGGPWEQYF.

V gene TRBV30 combines with J gene TRBJ1-2; a possible D gene is TRBD1 (6 bases). CDR1 GTSNPN and CDR2 SVGIG come from the germline V gene (reference sequence). The CDR3 extends over 13 amino acids. Trimming removed 1 base at V and 2 bases at J, with 8 bases between. The CDR3 loop reads CAWSATGNYGYTF. DNA for the CDR3: TGTGCCTGGAGTGCCACAGGGAACTATGGCTACACCTTC. The variable domain in full, with the rest retrieved from reference TRBV30 and TRBJ1-2, is SQTIHQWPATLVQPVGSPLSLECTVEGTSNPNLYWYRQAAGRGLQLLFYSVGIGQISSEVPQNLSASRPQDRQFILSSKKLLLSDSGFYLCAWSATGNYGYTFGSGTRLTVV.

The chain has TRBV6-1 and TRBJ2-7; 8 nucleotides match TRBD2. The CDR3 has 14 amino acids. Per germline, CDR1 MNHNS and CDR2 SASEGT. The V and J ends lost 3 bases and 2 bases, in that order; junction bases with no gene match: 3. CDR3 bases: TGTGCCAGCAGTGAGGGACTAGGCGCCTACGAGCAGTACTTC. Amino acid sequence: CASSEGLGAYEQYF.

V and J are TRBV10-1 and TRBJ2-3, with TRBD2 matching over 10 bases. The CDR3 spans 16 residues. V lost 1 base and J lost 1; bases outside the gene matches: 2. Germline-derived CDR1 and CDR2 are WNHNN and SYGVQD (reference sequence). In nucleotides, the CDR3 is TGCGCCAGCAGTGAGTGGGGGACTAGCGGCACAGATACGCAGTATTTT. Its translation is CASSEWGTSGTDTQYF.

V gene TRBV19 combines with J gene TRBJ1-5; D possibly corresponds to TRBD1 (5 bases). CDR1 is LNHDA, CDR2 SQIVND, per germline (reference sequence). CDR3 length: 14 residues. V lost 3 bases and J lost 5, with 11 bases in between. Written as DNA, the CDR3 is TGTGCCAGTAGTATGGTAGGGGTTGATCAGCCCCAGCATTTT. Amino acids: CASSMVGVDQPQHF.

The chain uses TRBV30 and TRBJ1-5; D remains ambiguous. The CDR3 contains 13 residues. Germline CDR1 GTSNPN, CDR2 SVGIG (reference sequence). Deletions cut 0 bases from V and 5 bases from J, with 8 bases between. CDR3 residues: CAWSVDTDQPQHF. The DNA for the CDR3 is TGTGCCTGGAGTGTAGACACCGATCAGCCCCAGCATTTT. Together with reference TRBV30 and TRBJ1-5, the CDR3 gives the full variable domain: SQTIHQWPATLVQPVGSPLSLECTVEGTSNPNLYWYRQAAGRGLQLLFYSVGIGQISSEVPQNLSASRPQDRQFILSSKKLLLSDSGFYLCAWSVDTDQPQHFGDGTRLSIL.

The chain links TRBV6-6 to TRBJ1-5; possible D gene TRBD1, 5 bases. The CDR3 has 15 amino acids. The V and J ends lost 2 bases and 4 bases respectively, with 12 bases between them. The germline CDR1 and CDR2 sequences are MNHNY and SVGAGI (reference sequence). The CDR3 sequence is CASSYPKDSNQPQHF. CDR3 in DNA: TGTGCCAGCAGTTACCCAAAAGACAGTAATCAGCCCCAGCATTTT.

The chain recombines TRBV5-1 with TRBJ2-5; TRBD2 might be the D (5 bases). Trimming shortened V by 0 bases and J by 4 bases, and 7 bases separated the two germline ends. This CDR3 is built from 13 residues. Germline V gene lookup returns CDR1 SGHRS and CDR2 YFSETQ. The CDR3 region has the DNA TGCGCCAGCAGCTTGGCCAGCGGAGAGACCCAGTACTTC. This sequence encodes CASSLASGETQYF.

The rearrangement links TRBV5-4 to TRBJ1-1; D call uncertain. Per the germline V gene, CDR1 is SGHNT and CDR2 is YYREEE (reference sequence). The CDR3 is made up of 15 amino acids. The germline V and J ends were trimmed by 0 bases and 3 bases, with 12 bases remaining between them. CDR3 in amino acids: CASSLGLGGYTEAFF. DNA for the CDR3: TGTGCCAGCAGCTTGGGTCTAGGAGGCTACACTGAAGCTTTCTTT.

Only one count was recorded for this clone. The J gene is TRBJ2-1, the V gene TRBV7-9; 9 nucleotides line up with TRBD2. Germline V gives CDR1 SEHNR, CDR2 FQNEAQ (reference sequence). With V trimmed by 3 bases and J by 8 bases, 5 bases remained unmatched. The CDR3 has 14 residues. The CDR3 DNA reads as TGTGCCAGCAGCTTTTTAGCGGGAGTCGATGAGCAGTTCTTC. Translation: CASSFLAGVDEQFF.

This rearrangement joins TRBV28 to TRBJ2-1; 8 bases agree with TRBD2. The CDR3 is made up of 15 amino acids. V dropped 5 bases and J dropped 8; count of bases not matched to a gene: 11. Germline-derived CDR1 and CDR2 are MDHEN and SYDVKM. This CDR3 is CASSGTSLEGDEQFF. The CDR3 coding sequence is TGTGCCAGCAGTGGGACTAGTTTGGAAGGGGATGAGCAGTTCTTC. The whole variable domain, filled in from reference TRBV28 and TRBJ2-1, reads DVKVTQSSRYLVKRTGEKVFLECVQDMDHENMFWYRQDPGLGLRLIYFSYDVKMKEKGDIPEGYSVSREKKERFSLILESASTNQTSMYLCASSGTSLEGDEQFFGPGTRLTVL.

The chain combines TRBV29-1 with TRBJ1-3; D is ambiguous. This CDR3 has 13 residues. Trimming removed 3 bases from V and 8 bases from J, with 14 bases in between. Per germline, CDR1 SQVTM and CDR2 ANQGSEA. This CDR3 reads CSVDIRQLDTIYF. DNA of the CDR3: TGCAGCGTTGATATCAGGCAGTTGGACACCATATATTTT.

The gene calls are TRBV27 and TRBJ2-2; TRBD2 matches 9 bases. The ends lost 6 bases at V and 2 bases at J; junction bases unmatched: 7. CDR1 MNHEY and CDR2 SMNVEV come from the germline V gene (reference sequence). The CDR3 extends over 16 amino acids. The DNA of the CDR3 is TGTGCCAGCAGAATTACTAGCGGGTTTAACACCGGGGAGCTGTTTTTT. Protein: CASRITSGFNTGELFF.

This chain uses TRBV6-5 with TRBJ1-1, with TRBD1 as a possible D gene (6 bases). Germline CDR1 and CDR2: MNHEY and SVGAGI. The CDR3 contains 13 residues. Trimming cost V 5 bases and J 3 bases, with 10 bases left between them. This chain's CDR3 is CASSPGTYTEAFF. The CDR3 DNA is TGTGCCAGCAGTCCCGGGACATACACTGAAGCTTTCTTT.

This clone has just one count. This chain joins TRBV5-1 and TRBJ2-3; TRBD2 agrees at 8 bases. This CDR3 is 14 amino acids long. The V segment lost 1 base and the J segment 7 bases; nucleotides outside the gene matches: 5. Germline V lookup: CDR1 SGHRS, CDR2 YFSETQ. In DNA, the CDR3 is TGCGCCAGCAGCTTGCGGGGGGGGCCGAATACGCAGTATTTT. Its protein is CASSLRGGPNTQYF.

This clone came up once. V usage is TRBV12-2 and J usage is TRBJ2-7; the D segment call TRBD2 is taken from the table without a DNA check. TRBV12-2 is termed a pseudogene. The length of the CDR3 is 14 residues. This CDR3 reads CATILDSSSYEQYF. CDR3 nucleotide sequence: TGTGCAACAATTCTGGACTCGAGCTCCTACGAGCAGTACTTC.

This chain's CDR3 is CASSLDRETQYF. CDR3 nucleotide sequence: TGTGCCAGCAGCTTAGATCGAGAGACCCAGTACTTC. J is TRBJ2-5 and V is TRBV11-2; D unclear. The CDR3 length is 12 residues. Germline V gene sequence: CDR1 SGHAT, CDR2 FQNNGV. V lost 0 bases and J 4 bases, leaving 3 bases between the germline ends.